This passage covers 4 T cell receptor beta chains from one sample sequenced in a study of PD-L1 blockade in urothelial cancer. Assay: immunoSEQ multiplex PCR; the TCRdb copy retains only in-frame clones and omits some. The table includes 30,000 to 40,000 clones, 65% to 90% detected once. Time point indicated: pretreatment peripheral blood. This specimen consisted of PBMCs, obtained around atezolizumab (anti-PD-L1) treatment. Source of these receptors: a man aged 60 to 69 with urothelial cancer.

CDR3 nucleotide sequence: TGCAGTGTAACCTCCGGCGAGCAGTACTTC. Translation: CSVTSGEQYF. The gene calls are TRBV20-1 and TRBJ2-7; the D is unclear. CDR3 size: 10 residues. Per the germline V gene, CDR1 is DFQATT and CDR2 is SNEGSKA (reference sequence). Deletions cut 7 bases from V and 6 bases from J, with 10 bases between.

This rearrangement joins TRBV7-6 to TRBJ1-1; no firm D call. CDR3 size: 18 residues. V dropped 5 bases and J dropped 4 bases, with 26 bases sitting between them. Germline assignment: CDR1 SGHVS and CDR2 FNYEAQ. The CDR3, as DNA: TGTGCCAGCAGCCCCGGGATTGGGAGGTGGGGTTTGGGCACTGAAGCTTTCTTT. This translates into CASSPGIGRWGLGTEAFF.

The chain links TRBV5-1 to TRBJ2-7; D is possibly TRBD2 (6 bases). The CDR3 is made up of 15 amino acids. Germline values: CDR1 SGHRS, CDR2 YFSETQ. V lost 1 base, J lost 0 bases, and 11 bases lay in between. Here the CDR3 reads CASSLYGGFSYEQYF. CDR3 sequence (DNA): TGCGCCAGCAGCTTGTATGGGGGGTTCTCCTACGAGCAGTACTTC.

The rearrangement uses TRBV7-9 and TRBJ1-1; D not certain. The CDR3 is 16 amino acids. Trimming left V 3 bases short and J 1 base short, with 15 bases between. Germline lookup yields CDR1 SEHNR and CDR2 FQNEAQ (reference sequence). In DNA form, the CDR3 reads TGTGCCAGCAGCTTTTATATCCCCCCAGAGAACACTGAAGCTTTCTTT. Protein product: CASSFYIPPENTEAFF.